This note documents a single TCR beta chain sequence. Its target is unknown. The same CDR3 can be traced to other DNA sequences in this sample. This sample was included in a study of cytomegalovirus exposure and HLA in healthy donors. The wider study: Among 398 genotyped donors, roughly 80% fell in the Caucasian-associated ancestry cluster.

Overall study findings and caveats: Versus the roughly 640-donor mean, an Asian-associated ancestry cluster reportedly showed fewer N-insertions in a later analysis. The productive fraction for most TCR beta V segments was about 90% or about 30% in an earlier analysis. In a later analysis, DRB1 alleles had the most associated TCRs; HLA-C alleles the fewest.

PCR primers comprised 60 Vbeta and 13 Jbeta primers. Using immunoSEQ multiplex PCR, the repertoire was profiled, and TCRdb retains in-frame clones only, with some absent. Of roughly 150,000 clones listed, around four fifths are singletons. CDR1 MNHEY and CDR2 SVGAGI come from the germline V gene. With 3 bases removed from V and 1 base from J, the gap between germline ends came to 6 bases. The CDR3 extends over 13 amino acids. The specimen sequenced was PBMCs. The TCR comes from a woman under 30 in good health and CMV-seronegative. The chain joins TRBV6-5 to TRBJ1-1, with D perhaps matching TRBD1 (5 bases). DNA of the CDR3: TGTGCCAGCAGTTATGACAGGAACACTGAAGCTTTCTTT. Translation: CASSYDRNTEAFF.